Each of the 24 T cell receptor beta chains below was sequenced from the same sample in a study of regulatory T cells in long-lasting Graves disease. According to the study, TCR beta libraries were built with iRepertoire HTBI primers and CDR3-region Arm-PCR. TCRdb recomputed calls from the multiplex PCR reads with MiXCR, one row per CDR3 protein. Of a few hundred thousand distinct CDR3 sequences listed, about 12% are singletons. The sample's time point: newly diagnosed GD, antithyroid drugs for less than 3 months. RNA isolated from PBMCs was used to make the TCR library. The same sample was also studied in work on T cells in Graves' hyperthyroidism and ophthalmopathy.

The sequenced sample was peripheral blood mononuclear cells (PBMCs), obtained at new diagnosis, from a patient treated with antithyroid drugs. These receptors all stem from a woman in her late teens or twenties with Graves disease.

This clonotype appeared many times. The CDR3 bases are TGTGCCAGCAGCCTCAGCAATAACTATGGCTACACCTTC. Translation gives CASSLSNNYGYTF. The chain is built from TRBV7-2 and TRBJ1-2, with D unclear. Germline values: CDR1 SGHTA, CDR2 FQGNSA. V lost 5 bases and J lost 1, with 8 bases in between. This CDR3 spans 13 amino acids.

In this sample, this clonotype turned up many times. This chain's CDR3 is CSAVKEGYGYTF. The CDR3 nucleotides are TGCAGTGCGGTCAAGGAGGGGTATGGCTACACCTTC. The chain has TRBV20-1 and TRBJ1-2; D perhaps matches TRBD1 (5 bases). Trimming pared 6 bases from V and 5 bases from J, leaving 13 bases between. The CDR3 spans 12 residues. Germline CDR1 is DFQATT and CDR2 is SNEGSKA (reference sequence).

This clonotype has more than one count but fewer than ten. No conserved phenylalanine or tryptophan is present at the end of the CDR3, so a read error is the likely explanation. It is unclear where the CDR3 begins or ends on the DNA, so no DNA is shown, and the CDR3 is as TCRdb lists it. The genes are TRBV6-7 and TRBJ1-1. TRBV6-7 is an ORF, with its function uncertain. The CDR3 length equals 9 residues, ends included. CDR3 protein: CASRGEGPK.

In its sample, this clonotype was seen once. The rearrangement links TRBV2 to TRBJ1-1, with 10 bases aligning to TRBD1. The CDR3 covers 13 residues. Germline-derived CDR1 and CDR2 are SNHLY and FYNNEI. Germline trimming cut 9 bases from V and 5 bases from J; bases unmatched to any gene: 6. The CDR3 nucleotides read TGTGCCAGATCGGGACAGGGGAGAACTGAAGCTTTCTTT. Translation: CARSGQGRTEAFF.

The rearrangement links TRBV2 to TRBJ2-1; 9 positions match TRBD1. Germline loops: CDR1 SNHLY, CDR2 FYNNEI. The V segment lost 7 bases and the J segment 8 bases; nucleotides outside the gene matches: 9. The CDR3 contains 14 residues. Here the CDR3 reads CASNPGQGIYEQFF. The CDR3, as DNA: TGTGCCAGCAACCCGGGACAGGGAATCTATGAGCAGTTCTTC.

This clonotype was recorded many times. The CDR3 DNA is TGCAGTGCTAGAGGGTCAGGCCGCTACACCTTC. This encodes CSARGSGRYTF. This chain links TRBV20-1 with TRBJ1-2; D uncertain. Trimming pared 1 base from V and 9 bases from J, leaving 9 bases between. This CDR3 is 11 amino acids long. Per the germline V gene, CDR1 is DFQATT and CDR2 is SNEGSKA (reference sequence).

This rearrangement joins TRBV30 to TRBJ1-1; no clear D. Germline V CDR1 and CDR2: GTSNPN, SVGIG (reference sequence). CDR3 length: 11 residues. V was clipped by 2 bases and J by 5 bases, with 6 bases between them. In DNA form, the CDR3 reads TGTGCCTGGAGTAGTTGGACTGAAGCTTTCTTT. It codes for CAWSSWTEAFF.

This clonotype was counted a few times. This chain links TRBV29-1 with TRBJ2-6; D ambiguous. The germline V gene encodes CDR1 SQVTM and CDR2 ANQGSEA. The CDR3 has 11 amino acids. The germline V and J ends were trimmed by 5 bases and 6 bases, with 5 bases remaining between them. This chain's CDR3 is CSVRMANVLTF. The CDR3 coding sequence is TGCAGCGTTCGCATGGCCAACGTCCTGACTTTC.

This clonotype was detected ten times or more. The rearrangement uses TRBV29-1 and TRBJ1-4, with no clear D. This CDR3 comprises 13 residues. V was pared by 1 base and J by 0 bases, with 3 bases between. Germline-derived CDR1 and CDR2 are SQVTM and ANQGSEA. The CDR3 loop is CSVEVATNEKLFF. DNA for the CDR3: TGCAGCGTTGAAGTGGCAACTAATGAAAAACTGTTTTTT.

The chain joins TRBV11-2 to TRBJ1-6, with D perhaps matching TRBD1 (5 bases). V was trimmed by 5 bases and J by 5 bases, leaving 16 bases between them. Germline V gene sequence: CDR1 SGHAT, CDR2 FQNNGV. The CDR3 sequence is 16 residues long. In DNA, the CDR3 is TGTGCCAGCAGCCGATTAAGGGACGGGAATAATTCACCCCTCCACTTT. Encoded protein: CASSRLRDGNNSPLHF.

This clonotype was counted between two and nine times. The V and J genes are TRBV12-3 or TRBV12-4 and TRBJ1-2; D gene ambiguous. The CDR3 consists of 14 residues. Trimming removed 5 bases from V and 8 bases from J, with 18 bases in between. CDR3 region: CASSQLGPLMGYTF. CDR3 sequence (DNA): TGTGCCAGCAGTCAGCTGGGTCCCTTGATGGGCTACACCTTC.

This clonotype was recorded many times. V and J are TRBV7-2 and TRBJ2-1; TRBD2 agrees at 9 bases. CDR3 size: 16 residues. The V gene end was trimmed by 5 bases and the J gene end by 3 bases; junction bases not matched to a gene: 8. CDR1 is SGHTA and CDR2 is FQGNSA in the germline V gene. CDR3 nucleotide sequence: TGTGCCAGCAGCCACCAGGGTAGCGGGGGCTACAATGAGCAGTTCTTC. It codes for CASSHQGSGGYNEQFF.

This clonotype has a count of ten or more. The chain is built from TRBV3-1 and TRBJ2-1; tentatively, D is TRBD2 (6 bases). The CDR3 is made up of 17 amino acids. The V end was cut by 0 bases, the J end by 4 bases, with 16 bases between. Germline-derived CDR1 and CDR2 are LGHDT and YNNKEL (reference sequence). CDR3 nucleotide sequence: TGTGCCAGCAGCCAAGATCATGGAGGGGAGTCTTACAATGAGCAGTTCTTC. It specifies CASSQDHGGESYNEQFF.

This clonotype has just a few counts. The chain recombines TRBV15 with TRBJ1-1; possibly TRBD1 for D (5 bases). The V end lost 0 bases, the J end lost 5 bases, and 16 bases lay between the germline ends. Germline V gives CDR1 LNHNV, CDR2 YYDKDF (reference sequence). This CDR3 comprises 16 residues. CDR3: CATSREGLEDGTEAFF. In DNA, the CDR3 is TGTGCCACCAGCAGAGAGGGACTGGAAGACGGGACTGAAGCTTTCTTT.

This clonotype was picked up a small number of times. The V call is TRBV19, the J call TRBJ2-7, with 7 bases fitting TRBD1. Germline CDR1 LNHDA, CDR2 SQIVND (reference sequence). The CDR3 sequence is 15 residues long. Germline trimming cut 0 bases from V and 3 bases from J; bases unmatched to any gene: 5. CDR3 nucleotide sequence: TGTGCCAGTAGTATAGATAGGGACAGACACTACGAGCAGTACTTC. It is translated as CASSIDRDRHYEQYF.

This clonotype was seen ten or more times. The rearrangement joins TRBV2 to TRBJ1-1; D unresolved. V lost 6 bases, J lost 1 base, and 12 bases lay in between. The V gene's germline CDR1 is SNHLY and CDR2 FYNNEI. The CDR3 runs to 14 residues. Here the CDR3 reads CASRRNSENTEAFF. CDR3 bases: TGTGCCAGCAGGAGGAACAGCGAGAACACTGAAGCTTTCTTT.

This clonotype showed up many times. The CDR3 here is CASSGQRNEKLFF. CDR3 bases: TGTGCCAGCAGTGGGCAGAGGAATGAAAAACTGTTTTTT. The chain carries TRBV7-8 and TRBJ1-4; no clear D gene. Trimming shortened V by 6 bases and J by 5 bases, and 10 bases separated the two germline ends. Germline values: CDR1 SGHVS, CDR2 FQNEAQ. The CDR3 runs to 13 residues.

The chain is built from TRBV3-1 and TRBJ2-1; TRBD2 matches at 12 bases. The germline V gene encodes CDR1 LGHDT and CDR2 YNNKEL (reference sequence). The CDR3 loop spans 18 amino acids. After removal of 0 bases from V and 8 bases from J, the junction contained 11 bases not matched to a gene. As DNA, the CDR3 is TGTGCCAGCAGCCAAGATTGGCGGCTAGCGGGGGGGCGGGATGAGCAGTTCTTC. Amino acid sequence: CASSQDWRLAGGRDEQFF.

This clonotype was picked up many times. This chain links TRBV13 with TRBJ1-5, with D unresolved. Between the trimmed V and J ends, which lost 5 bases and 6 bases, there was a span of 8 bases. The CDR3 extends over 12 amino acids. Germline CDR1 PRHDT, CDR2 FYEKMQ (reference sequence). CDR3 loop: CASSPYGQPQHF. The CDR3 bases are TGTGCCAGCAGCCCTTACGGTCAGCCCCAGCATTTT.

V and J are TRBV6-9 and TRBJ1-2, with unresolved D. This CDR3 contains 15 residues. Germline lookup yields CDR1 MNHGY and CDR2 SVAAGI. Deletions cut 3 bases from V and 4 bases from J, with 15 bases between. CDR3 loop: CASSYTARRGYGYTF. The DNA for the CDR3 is TGTGCCAGCAGTTACACGGCCCGACGAGGCTATGGCTACACCTTC.

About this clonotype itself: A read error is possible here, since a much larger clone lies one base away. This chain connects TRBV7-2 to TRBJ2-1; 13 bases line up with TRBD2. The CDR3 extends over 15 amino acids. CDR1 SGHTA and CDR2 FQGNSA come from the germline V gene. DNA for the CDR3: TGTGTCAGCAGCGCGAGGGGACTAGCGGGGAATGAGCAGTTCTTC. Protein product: CVSSARGLAGNEQFF. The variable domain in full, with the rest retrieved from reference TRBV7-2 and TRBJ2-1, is GAGVSQSPSNKVTEKGKDVELRCDPISGHTALYWYRQSLGQGLEFLIYFQGNSAPDKSGLPSDRFSAERTGGSVSTLTIQRTQQEDSAVYLCVSSARGLAGNEQFFGPGTRLTVL.

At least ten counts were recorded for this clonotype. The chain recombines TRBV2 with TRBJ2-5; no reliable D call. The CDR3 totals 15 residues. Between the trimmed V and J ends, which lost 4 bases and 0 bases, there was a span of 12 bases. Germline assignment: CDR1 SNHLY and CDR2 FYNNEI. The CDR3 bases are TGTGCCAGCAGTGCTTTTTCAGCGTACCAAGAGACCCAGTACTTC. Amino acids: CASSAFSAYQETQYF.

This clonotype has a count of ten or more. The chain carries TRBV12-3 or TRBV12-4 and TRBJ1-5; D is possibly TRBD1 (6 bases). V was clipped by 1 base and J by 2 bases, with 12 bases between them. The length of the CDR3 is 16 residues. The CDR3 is CASSLEGGGGNQPQHF. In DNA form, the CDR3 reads TGTGCCAGCAGTTTAGAAGGGGGTGGGGGCAATCAGCCCCAGCATTTT.

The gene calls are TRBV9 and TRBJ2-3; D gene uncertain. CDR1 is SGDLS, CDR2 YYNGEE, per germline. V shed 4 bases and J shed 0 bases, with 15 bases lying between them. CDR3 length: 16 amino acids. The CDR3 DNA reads TGTGCCAGCAGCCCCGCCGAGTCTGCTAGCACAGATACGCAGTATTTT. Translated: CASSPAESASTDTQYF. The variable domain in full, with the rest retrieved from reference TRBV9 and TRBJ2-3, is DSGVTQTPKHLITATGQRVTLRCSPRSGDLSVYWYQQSLDQGLQFLIQYYNGEERAKGNILERFSAQQFPDLHSELNLSSLELGDSALYFCASSPAESASTDTQYFGPGTRLTVL.